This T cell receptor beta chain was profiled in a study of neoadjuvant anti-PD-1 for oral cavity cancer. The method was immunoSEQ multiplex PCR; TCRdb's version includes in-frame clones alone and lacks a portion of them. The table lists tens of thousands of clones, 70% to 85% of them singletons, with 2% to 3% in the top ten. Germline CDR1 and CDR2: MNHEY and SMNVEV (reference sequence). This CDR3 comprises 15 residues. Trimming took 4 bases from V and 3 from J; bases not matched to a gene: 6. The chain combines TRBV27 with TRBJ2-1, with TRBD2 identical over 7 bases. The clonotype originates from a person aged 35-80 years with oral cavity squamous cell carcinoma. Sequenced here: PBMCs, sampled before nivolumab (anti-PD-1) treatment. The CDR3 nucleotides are TGTGCCAGCAGTTCTGCTAGCGGCGGCTACAATGAGCAGTTCTTC. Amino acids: CASSSASGGYNEQFF.